A single sample is the source of the 26 T cell receptor beta chains below, sequenced in a study of blood T cell repertoires in COVID-19. Profiling relied on immunoSEQ multiplex PCR, and the TCRdb table lists in-frame clones only, not all of them. Of 140,000 to 150,000 clones in the sample, roughly 90% were seen once. Input material: peripheral blood. These receptors all stem from a human donor in a cohort sampled during active COVID-19.

The chain combines TRBV5-1 with TRBJ1-5; D is uncertain. Trimming shortened V by 0 bases and J by 0 bases, and 7 bases separated the two germline ends. Germline CDR1 reads SGHRS; CDR2 reads YFSETQ. The CDR3 extends over 15 amino acids. The CDR3: CASSLAGDSNQPQHF. As DNA, the CDR3 is TGCGCCAGCAGCTTGGCCGGGGATAGCAATCAGCCCCAGCATTTT. The whole variable domain, filled in from reference TRBV5-1 and TRBJ1-5, reads KAGVTQTPRYLIKTRGQQVTLSCSPISGHRSVSWYQQTPGQGLQFLFEYFSETQRNKGNFPGRFSGRQFSNSRSEMNVSTLELGDSALYLCASSLAGDSNQPQHFGDGTRLSIL.

The V and J genes are TRBV27 and TRBJ2-3, with 12 nucleotides matching TRBD2. There are 18 residues in the CDR3. Germline loops: CDR1 MNHEY, CDR2 SMNVEV (reference sequence). V dropped 5 bases and J dropped 6; count of bases not matched to a gene: 15. The CDR3 DNA sequence: TGTGCCAGCAGTCCCACGAACCTAGCGGGAGGGCCCAAGGATACGCAGTATTTT. It translates to CASSPTNLAGGPKDTQYF.

The genes are TRBV11-2 and TRBJ2-1, with 7 positions matching TRBD2. The germline CDR1 and CDR2 sequences are SGHAT and FQNNGV. This CDR3 is 14 amino acids long. The V gene end was trimmed by 7 bases and the J gene end by 5 bases; junction bases not matched to a gene: 8. The CDR3 is CASTPGLVNNEQFF. The CDR3 DNA follows: TGTGCCAGCACCCCAGGACTAGTGAACAATGAGCAGTTCTTC.

This chain links TRBV6-5 with TRBJ1-4; D is perhaps TRBD1 (6 bases). The CDR3 has 15 residues. Germline V gives CDR1 MNHEY, CDR2 SVGAGI. V was shortened by 2 bases and J by 0 bases, with 7 bases between the two germline ends. CDR3 nucleotide sequence: TGTGCCAGCAGTTACGAGGGGGCAACTAATGAAAAACTGTTTTTT. Translating it yields CASSYEGATNEKLFF.

This chain joins TRBV28 and TRBJ1-2; TRBD1 is a possible D gene (5 bases). The CDR3 is 15 residues long. The germline CDR1 and CDR2 sequences are MDHEN and SYDVKM. Between the trimmed V and J ends, which lost 7 bases and 5 bases, there was a span of 20 bases. DNA for the CDR3: TGTGCCAGCAAGGAGCAGGGAGGAGTATCGTATGGCTACACCTTC. Translating gives CASKEQGGVSYGYTF.

The chain is built from TRBV2 and TRBJ2-5, with TRBD2 matching over 8 bases. Germline lookup yields CDR1 SNHLY and CDR2 FYNNEI. The CDR3 consists of 15 residues. V shed 3 bases, J shed 4 bases, and the junction held 7 bases outside the gene matches. In DNA, the CDR3 is TGTGCCAGCAGTGAGCTAGCGGGCCGGGGAGAGACCCAGTACTTC. Translating it yields CASSELAGRGETQYF.

The gene calls are TRBV27 and TRBJ2-7, with 7 bases identical to TRBD1. Germline V gives CDR1 MNHEY, CDR2 SMNVEV (reference sequence). Trimming at V came to 6 bases and at J to 6 bases, leaving 11 bases not matched to a gene. CDR3 length: 14 amino acids. For the CDR3, the DNA is TGTGCCAGCAGCTCCAGGGGGATCCCCTCCGAGCAGTACTTC. This encodes CASSSRGIPSEQYF.

This sequence joins TRBV7-2 and TRBJ2-6, with D perhaps TRBD2 (5 bases). The V gene's germline CDR1 is SGHTA and CDR2 FQGNSA. The CDR3 has 17 residues. V lost 4 bases and J lost 0, with 13 bases in between. The CDR3 DNA reads as TGTGCCAGCAGCTCCAAGGGTACTAGCTCTGGGGCCAACGTCCTGACTTTC. Translation gives CASSSKGTSSGANVLTF.

This chain uses TRBV27 with TRBJ2-7; 8 bases align to TRBD1. This CDR3 region has 15 residues. Germline V gene data show CDR1 as MNHEY and CDR2 as SMNVEV (reference sequence). The ends lost 6 bases at V and 0 bases at J; junction bases unmatched: 7. Here the CDR3 reads CASSPSTGDSYEQYF. The CDR3, as DNA: TGTGCCAGCAGCCCTTCGACAGGGGACTCCTACGAGCAGTACTTC.

The chain has TRBV2 and TRBJ2-7, with D possibly matching TRBD1 (6 bases). CDR3 length: 14 amino acids. The V end lost 1 base, the J end lost 2 bases, and 9 bases lay between the germline ends. CDR1 SNHLY and CDR2 FYNNEI come from the germline V gene. CDR3 loop: CASSEGQATYEQYF. DNA for the CDR3: TGTGCCAGCAGTGAAGGACAGGCAACCTACGAGCAGTACTTC. The full variable domain, completed using reference TRBV2 and TRBJ2-7, is EPEVTQTPSHQVTQMGQEVILRCVPISNHLYFYWYRQILGQKVEFLVSFYNNEISEKSEIFDDQFSVERPDGSNFTLKIRSTKLEDSAMYFCASSEGQATYEQYFGPGTRLTVT.

The gene calls are TRBV7-9 and TRBJ1-2, with TRBD1 as a possible D gene (6 bases). CDR1 SEHNR and CDR2 FQNEAQ come from the germline V gene (reference sequence). Trimming left V 4 bases short and J 5 bases short, with 17 bases between. The CDR3 totals 15 residues. CDR3 region: CASSSPGGTLYGYTF. The CDR3 DNA follows: TGTGCCAGCAGCTCCCCCGGGGGGACACTTTATGGCTACACCTTC.

Points on this clone: Other DNA sequences in the sample encode the same CDR3. The chain is built from TRBV7-2 and TRBJ2-5, with D unclear. Trimming took 3 bases from V and 1 from J, leaving 6 bases between them. This CDR3 has 13 amino acids. The germline CDR1 and CDR2 sequences are SGHTA and FQGNSA. The CDR3 here is CASSLSFQETQYF. The CDR3 DNA follows: TGTGCCAGCAGCTTGAGCTTCCAAGAGACCCAGTACTTC.

The chain combines TRBV6-2 or TRBV6-3 with TRBJ2-1; 13 bases match TRBD2. This CDR3 is built from 16 residues. Looked up from germline, CDR1 is MNHEY and CDR2 is SVGEGT. V shed 2 bases, J shed 6 bases, and the junction held 4 bases outside the gene matches. DNA for the CDR3: TGTGCCAGCAGTTACCCCGGGACTAGCGGGACCAATGAGCAGTTCTTC. As protein: CASSYPGTSGTNEQFF.

This rearrangement joins TRBV15 to TRBJ1-4, with D perhaps matching TRBD1 (5 bases). The CDR3 length is 14 residues. Germline V CDR1 and CDR2: LNHNV, YYDKDF (reference sequence). V was cut by 11 bases and J by 6 bases, with 19 bases left in between. The CDR3 nucleotides read TGTGCCTCCTCTCCGGGGGGGAATCATGAAAAACTGTTTTTT. Protein sequence: CASSPGGNHEKLFF.

In this sample, this clone turned up once. The V call is TRBV28, the J call TRBJ2-7; D perhaps matches TRBD2 (6 bases). There are 15 residues in the CDR3. Trimming cost V 3 bases and J 6 bases, with 18 bases left between them. Germline lookup yields CDR1 MDHEN and CDR2 SYDVKM. CDR3 sequence (DNA): TGTGCCAGCAGTTTCATCCCCGCTCAGGAGGGCGAGCAGTACTTC. It codes for CASSFIPAQEGEQYF.

V gene TRBV4-1 combines with J gene TRBJ2-1; TRBD2 matches at 7 bases. Germline V lookup: CDR1 MGHRA, CDR2 YSYEKL. The CDR3 length is 17 residues. Unmatched junction bases numbered 8, after V lost 1 base and J lost 2 bases. The CDR3 DNA sequence: TGCGCCAGCAGCCAAGGTTGGAGGCGGGAGCCCTACAATGAGCAGTTCTTC. It codes for CASSQGWRREPYNEQFF.

This clone was recorded at least ten times. In DNA form, the CDR3 reads TGTGCCAGCAAAGCGGCTTCCCGGGCACCCCTCCACTTT. The encoded protein is CASKAASRAPLHF. This chain joins TRBV2 and TRBJ1-6; D not resolved. The CDR3 runs to 13 residues. Trimming stripped 7 bases from V and 11 bases from J, with 15 bases between. Germline-derived CDR1 and CDR2 are SNHLY and FYNNEI.

This CDR3 is CASSLALTGGGEKLFF. The CDR3 nucleotides are TGTGCCAGCAGCTTAGCCCTTACAGGGGGAGGTGAAAAACTGTTTTTT. The chain recombines TRBV7-2 with TRBJ1-4, with 8 bases that match TRBD1. This CDR3 spans 16 amino acids. Germline V gene lookup returns CDR1 SGHTA and CDR2 FQGNSA. The V segment lost 0 bases and the J segment 7 bases; nucleotides outside the gene matches: 7.

This clone appeared a single time. J is TRBJ2-1 and V is TRBV10-3; 7 bases map to TRBD2. This CDR3 is built from 19 residues. Germline CDR1 is ENHRY and CDR2 is SYGVKD. After removal of 0 bases from V and 0 bases from J, the junction contained 11 bases not matched to a gene. CDR3 DNA: TGTGCCATCAGTGAGTCGGCAGCTAGCGGAGTGGGCTCCTACAATGAGCAGTTCTTC. Translation gives CAISESAASGVGSYNEQFF.

V usage is TRBV28 and J usage is TRBJ2-3; D is possibly TRBD1 (6 bases). V shed 5 bases and J shed 0 bases, with 9 bases lying between them. This CDR3 contains 14 residues. The germline V gene has CDR1 MDHEN and CDR2 SYDVKM. The CDR3 sequence: CASSMGQSTDTQYF. The CDR3, as DNA: TGTGCCAGCAGTATGGGACAAAGCACAGATACGCAGTATTTT.

The V call is TRBV4-1, the J call TRBJ2-7; TRBD2 matches 8 bases. Trimming at V came to 3 bases and at J to 5 bases, leaving 3 bases not matched to a gene. The CDR3 extends over 13 amino acids. The germline V gene has CDR1 MGHRA and CDR2 YSYEKL. CDR3 loop: CASSHAGGHEQYF. DNA of the CDR3: TGCGCCAGCAGCCACGCGGGGGGACACGAGCAGTACTTC.

The chain is built from TRBV7-3 and TRBJ2-3, with D perhaps TRBD2 (7 bases). The CDR3 has 12 amino acids. Germline values: CDR1 SGHTA, CDR2 FQGTGA. V was cut by 4 bases and J by 8 bases, with 10 bases left in between. The CDR3 protein is CASSSRGGTQYF. CDR3 sequence (DNA): TGTGCCAGCAGCTCTAGGGGGGGTACGCAGTATTTT.

The chain combines TRBV6-5 with TRBJ2-1; 10 positions match TRBD1. With V trimmed by 2 bases and J by 8 bases, 3 bases remained unmatched. CDR3 size: 14 residues. Germline CDR1 and CDR2: MNHEY and SVGAGI. This chain's CDR3 is CASSYATGGYEQFF. In DNA, the CDR3 is TGTGCCAGCAGTTACGCGACAGGGGGCTATGAGCAGTTCTTC.

This chain links TRBV30 with TRBJ2-5; the D gene is possibly TRBD2 (5 bases). CDR1 is GTSNPN, CDR2 SVGIG, per germline (reference sequence). With 6 bases removed from V and 0 bases from J, the gap between germline ends came to 14 bases. The CDR3 covers 14 residues. CDR3 coding DNA: TGTGCCTGCCAGAATTGGGGAGACCAAGAGACCCAGTACTTC. Protein product: CACQNWGDQETQYF.

This chain links TRBV6-4 with TRBJ1-2; 7 bases line up with TRBD1. V dropped 6 bases and J dropped 4; count of bases not matched to a gene: 5. The CDR3 has 13 amino acids. Germline V lookup: CDR1 MRHNA, CDR2 SNTAGT. The CDR3 sequence: CASRPAGGYGYTF. The DNA for the CDR3 is TGTGCCAGCAGACCCGCAGGGGGCTATGGCTACACCTTC.

V gene TRBV9 combines with J gene TRBJ2-3, with unresolved D. CDR1 SGDLS and CDR2 YYNGEE come from the germline V gene. The V and J ends lost 4 bases and 2 bases respectively, with 2 bases between them. The CDR3 length is 11 residues. CDR3 nucleotide sequence: TGTGCCAGCAGCCTCACAGATACGCAGTATTTT. Translated: CASSLTDTQYF.